This entry concerns a single TCR beta chain. The method was immunoSEQ multiplex PCR; TCRdb's version includes in-frame clones alone and lacks a portion of them. The sample holds some 30,000 clones, approximately 80% seen once. The data stem from a study of T cells in narcolepsy. V was clipped by 4 bases and J by 7 bases, with 11 bases between them. The CDR3 runs to 13 residues. The germline CDR1 and CDR2 sequences are MDHEN and SYDVKM. The genes are TRBV28 and TRBJ1-3; possible D gene TRBD1, 6 bases. The sequenced material came from memory (CD45RA-) CD4+ T cells from blood. This TCR was recovered from a human donor in good health. The CDR3 region has the DNA TGTGCCAGCAGTTACAGGGCCCGGAACACCATATATTTT. It yields the protein CASSYRARNTIYF.